These 31 T cell receptor beta chains were sequenced from one sample in a study of regulatory T cells in long-lasting Graves disease. Time point reported: persistent/refractory GD, antithyroid drugs over 5 years with positive TRAb. There was RNA extracted from PBMCs, and the TCR library was made from it. Construction of TCR beta libraries relied on iRepertoire HTBI primers and on Arm-PCR targeting CDR3 regions. A single record per CDR3 protein comes from TCRdb applying MiXCR to the multiplex PCR reads. The sample holds about 470,000 distinct CDR3 sequences, less than 25% seen once. The sequencing used peripheral blood mononuclear cells (PBMCs), collected when the disease was refractory, from a patient treated with antithyroid drugs. These receptors originate from a female donor with Graves disease.

This clonotype has at least ten counts. V usage is TRBV11-3 and J usage is TRBJ2-2, with D tentatively TRBD1 (6 bases). This CDR3 comprises 16 residues. Germline assignment: CDR1 SGHNT and CDR2 YENEEA. V was shortened by 5 bases and J by 4 bases, with 17 bases between the two germline ends. The CDR3 DNA sequence: TGTGCCAGCAGCCCCCAATTGGGGGCCACCACCGGGGAGCTGTTTTTT. Amino acid sequence: CASSPQLGATTGELFF.

V usage is TRBV19 and J usage is TRBJ1-2, with TRBD1 as a possible D gene (6 bases). Germline V gives CDR1 LNHDA, CDR2 SQIVND (reference sequence). The CDR3 sequence is 16 residues long. V was trimmed by 6 bases and J by 4 bases, leaving 21 bases between them. The CDR3 nucleotides are TGTGCCAGTAGGATAACCGGGGGGGGCGCAAGCTATGGCTACACCTTC. Its protein is CASRITGGGASYGYTF.

Comment on this clonotype: At one of its ends the junction is not consistent with the germline gene, which may arise from a read error. The rearrangement uses TRBV2 and TRBJ2-2; D is perhaps TRBD1 (6 bases). The CDR3 has 15 amino acids. Germline V gene sequence: CDR1 SNHLY, CDR2 FYNNEI. The CDR3 here is CASRSRGVNSGELFF. The CDR3 DNA follows: TGTGCCAGCAGATCCAGGGGAGTAAACAGCGGGGAGCTGTTTTTT.

In this sample, this clonotype turned up many times. The V call is TRBV6-1, the J call TRBJ1-1, with no clear D. Trimming cost V 8 bases and J 4 bases, with 14 bases left between them. Germline assignment: CDR1 MNHNS and CDR2 SASEGT. This CDR3 is 13 amino acids long. Here the CDR3 DNA reads TGTGCCAGCTATAAGTACTTGAGCACTGAAGCTTTCTTT. It yields the protein CASYKYLSTEAFF.

The chain couples TRBV6-1 to TRBJ2-3; D not resolved. There are 13 residues in the CDR3. Germline assignment: CDR1 MNHNS and CDR2 SASEGT. V gave up 6 bases and J gave up 2 bases, with 9 bases separating them. The chain's CDR3 is CASRLTSTDTQYF. CDR3 DNA sequence: TGTGCCAGCAGACTAACCTCCACAGATACGCAGTATTTT.

In this sample, this clonotype turned up many times. The genes are TRBV6-2 or TRBV6-3 and TRBJ1-6; possible D gene TRBD1, 6 bases. The CDR3 is 16 amino acids. The V gene lost 5 bases and the J gene lost 6 bases, with 17 bases spanning the gap. Germline loops: CDR1 MNHEY, CDR2 SVGEGT. CDR3 protein: CASSRRSGGSNSPLHF. DNA of the CDR3: TGTGCCAGCAGTCGTCGTAGCGGGGGCAGTAATTCACCCCTCCACTTT.

This clonotype was observed a single time. The rearrangement uses TRBV7-9 and TRBJ2-7; 7 positions agree with TRBD2. Germline values: CDR1 SEHNR, CDR2 FQNEAQ (reference sequence). Trimming cost V 4 bases and J 3 bases; bases outside gene matches: 6. This CDR3 comprises 14 residues. The CDR3 sequence: CASSSKGRDYEQYF. The DNA for the CDR3 is TGTGCCAGCAGCTCGAAGGGGAGGGACTACGAGCAGTACTTC.

This clonotype was counted a few times. The chain has TRBV25-1 and TRBJ1-5; TRBD1 is a possible D gene (6 bases). The CDR3 sequence is 16 residues long. CDR1 and CDR2 from the germline V gene are MGHDK and SYGVNS. Trimming stripped 1 base from V and 4 bases from J, with 14 bases between. The CDR3 is CASSEWDRGANQPQHF. CDR3 DNA: TGTGCCAGCAGTGAATGGGATAGGGGGGCTAATCAGCCCCAGCATTTT.

The table lists this clonotype with many counts. The chain is built from TRBV6-1 and TRBJ1-1; tentative D call: TRBD1 (5 bases). The V end was cut by 6 bases, the J end by 4 bases, with 18 bases between. Germline V gives CDR1 MNHNS, CDR2 SASEGT. The CDR3 extends over 15 amino acids. The CDR3, as DNA: TGTGCCAGCAGGGATTTAAAGAGGGGTCTCACTGAAGCTTTCTTT. Residues: CASRDLKRGLTEAFF.

Of note for this clonotype: This could be a read error, since a much larger clone is one nucleotide away. The rearrangement uses TRBV7-2 and TRBJ2-7, with 10 nucleotides matching TRBD2. The V gene's germline CDR1 is SGHTA and CDR2 FQGNSA. This CDR3 region has 17 residues. V shed 6 bases and J 2 bases; nucleotides not matched to a gene: 13. This chain's CDR3 is CASSLQGLAASPYEQYF. CDR3 DNA sequence: TGTGCCAGCAGTCTCCAAGGACTAGCGGCCTCCCCCTACGAGCAGTACTTC.

The chain carries TRBV27 and TRBJ2-6; D is unresolved. Per the germline V gene, CDR1 is MNHEY and CDR2 is SMNVEV (reference sequence). The CDR3 consists of 15 residues. V was trimmed by 6 bases and J by 1 base, leaving 10 bases between them. The CDR3 nucleotides are TGTGCCAGCAGCTTTCCTATGTCTGGGGCCAACGTCCTGACTTTC. Its protein is CASSFPMSGANVLTF.

The chain recombines TRBV6-1 with TRBJ2-5; a possible D gene is TRBD1 (6 bases). Germline-derived CDR1 and CDR2 are MNHNS and SASEGT. Deletions cut 6 bases from V and 4 bases from J, with 18 bases between. The CDR3 runs to 15 residues. CDR3 loop: CASSGEPRQAETQYF. CDR3 in DNA: TGTGCCAGCAGCGGCGAACCGAGACAGGCAGAGACCCAGTACTTC.

This clonotype was observed many times. The V gene is TRBV7-3, the J gene TRBJ1-1; D not certain. The length of the CDR3 is 13 residues. CDR1 is SGHTA and CDR2 is FQGTGA in the germline V gene. V lost 1 base and J 8 bases, leaving 11 bases between the germline ends. The CDR3 is CASSLRHSVEAFF. CDR3 DNA sequence: TGTGCCAGCAGCTTAAGACATTCGGTGGAAGCTTTCTTT.

This clonotype was found a few times. This sequence joins TRBV7-8 and TRBJ1-1, with a weak D call TRBD1 (5 bases). V lost 3 bases to trimming and J lost 12 bases, with 11 bases between them. From germline, CDR1 is SGHVS and CDR2 FQNEAQ. The CDR3 is 11 amino acids. The CDR3 sequence is CASSFDSHPFF. CDR3 DNA: TGTGCCAGCAGCTTTGACAGTCATCCTTTCTTT.

The V call is TRBV20-1, the J call TRBJ2-7; 14 nucleotides line up with TRBD2. The trim removed 1 base at V and 0 bases at J, leaving 11 bases unmatched. This CDR3 region has 19 residues. Germline V gene sequence: CDR1 DFQATT, CDR2 SNEGSKA (reference sequence). CDR3 bases: TGCAGTGCTAGAGGGGGGACTAGCGGGAGTCTGCGGGGCTCCTACGAGCAGTACTTC. Its translation is CSARGGTSGSLRGSYEQYF.

This chain connects TRBV24-1 to TRBJ2-3, with TRBD1 matching over 8 bases. The CDR3 has 15 residues. J was trimmed by 1 base and V by 9 bases; bases with no gene match: 8. The germline V gene has CDR1 KGHDR and CDR2 SFDVKD. CDR3: CATGFPGQGTDTQYF. The CDR3 DNA is TGTGCCACCGGGTTCCCGGGACAGGGCACAGATACGCAGTATTTT.

V gene TRBV29-1 combines with J gene TRBJ1-2; no reliable D call. V was shortened by 6 bases and J by 0 bases, with 11 bases between the two germline ends. Germline V gives CDR1 SQVTM, CDR2 ANQGSEA. CDR3 size: 13 residues. CDR3 sequence (DNA): TGCAGCGTCGAACAGAGTCCTAACTATGGCTACACCTTC. Protein product: CSVEQSPNYGYTF.

This clonotype was observed a single time. A much larger clone differs from this one at a single base, so this may be a read error. This chain uses TRBV10-3 with TRBJ2-7, with 7 bases fitting TRBD1. Germline assignment: CDR1 ENHRY and CDR2 SYGVKD. The CDR3 is 16 amino acids. The chain's CDR3 is CAISGAGDSPILERYF. CDR3 coding DNA: TGTGCCATCAGTGGGGCCGGGGACAGCCCTATTTTGGAGCGGTACTTC.

This clonotype was counted at least ten times. The V gene is TRBV29-1, the J gene TRBJ1-2, with 11 bases that match TRBD1. The CDR3 sequence is 13 residues long. With 3 bases clipped from V and 7 bases from J, the junction kept 4 bases outside the gene matches. Germline-derived CDR1 and CDR2 are SQVTM and ANQGSEA. CDR3 nucleotides: TGCAGCGTTGAGGGACAGGGGGAGGTTGGCTACACCTTC. It encodes CSVEGQGEVGYTF.

This clonotype was seen ten or more times. The chain recombines TRBV12-3 or TRBV12-4 with TRBJ2-7; D is unresolved. The CDR3 is 13 residues long. V was trimmed by 10 bases and J by 0 bases, leaving 13 bases between them. This CDR3 reads CATRFLGSYEQYF. CDR3 in DNA: TGTGCCACCCGGTTTCTAGGCTCCTACGAGCAGTACTTC.

This chain uses TRBV29-1 with TRBJ1-2; no firm D call. This CDR3 is 11 amino acids long. Per the germline V gene, CDR1 is SQVTM and CDR2 is ANQGSEA. Trimming took off 1 base at V and 5 bases at J, with 5 bases between the two ends. This CDR3 is CSVEGEYGYTF. CDR3 nucleotides: TGCAGCGTTGAAGGAGAATATGGCTACACCTTC.

The rearrangement uses TRBV3-1 and TRBJ2-3; 9 nucleotides align to TRBD2. Trimming cost V 5 bases and J 2 bases; bases outside gene matches: 5. This CDR3 is built from 15 residues. Germline V CDR1 and CDR2: LGHDT, YNNKEL (reference sequence). CDR3 protein: CASSFRLADTDTQYF. The CDR3, as DNA: TGTGCCAGCAGCTTCCGACTAGCGGACACAGATACGCAGTATTTT.

This clonotype was seen many times. The genes are TRBV28 and TRBJ1-2; D not resolved. Germline V lookup: CDR1 MDHEN, CDR2 SYDVKM. V shed 3 bases and J shed 3 bases, with 5 bases lying between them. The CDR3 sequence is 12 residues long. CDR3 in amino acids: CASSFLDYGYTF. DNA for the CDR3: TGTGCCAGCAGTTTTCTGGACTATGGCTACACCTTC.

The chain employs TRBV28 and TRBJ2-1, with a weak D call TRBD2 (6 bases). Germline values: CDR1 MDHEN, CDR2 SYDVKM. CDR3 length: 13 amino acids. Trimming left V 8 bases short and J 4 bases short, with 12 bases between. The CDR3 is CASSRTNYNEQFF. The CDR3 nucleotides are TGTGCCAGCTCCCGGACTAATTACAATGAGCAGTTCTTC.

This clonotype showed up just a few times. This CDR3 is CASSLALGTQSYEQYF. CDR3 nucleotides: TGCGCCAGCAGCTTGGCCCTCGGGACACAATCCTACGAGCAGTACTTC. V and J are TRBV5-1 and TRBJ2-7; D may be TRBD1 (6 bases). The CDR3 covers 16 residues. The germline V gene has CDR1 SGHRS and CDR2 YFSETQ. Trimming cost V 0 bases and J 1 base, with 14 bases left between them.

This clonotype showed up just a few times. The V call is TRBV6-5, the J call TRBJ2-5, with 7 bases fitting TRBD1. V lost 2 bases and J lost 1; bases outside the gene matches: 1. Germline V gene sequence: CDR1 MNHEY, CDR2 SVGAGI. This CDR3 has 14 residues. This chain's CDR3 is CASSYEGAQETQYF. CDR3 coding DNA: TGTGCCAGCAGTTACGAGGGGGCCCAAGAGACCCAGTACTTC.

As regards this clonotype: Possible read error: a much larger clone is one base away. J is TRBJ2-7 and V is TRBV30; 7 nucleotides align to TRBD1. There are 13 residues in the CDR3. Germline loops: CDR1 GTSNPN, CDR2 SVGIG (reference sequence). The CDR3 DNA follows: TGTGCCTGGGACAGGGCGATCTCCTACAAGCAGTACTTC. Translating it yields CAWDRAISYKQYF.

This clonotype was observed at least ten times. This rearrangement joins TRBV27 to TRBJ1-5, with 9 bases fitting TRBD1. The germline V gene has CDR1 MNHEY and CDR2 SMNVEV (reference sequence). The CDR3 runs to 15 residues. Unmatched junction bases numbered 5, after V lost 5 bases and J lost 3 bases. The CDR3 spells CASSDRTGDNQPQHF. CDR3 nucleotide sequence: TGTGCCAGCAGTGACCGGACAGGGGACAATCAGCCCCAGCATTTT.

This clonotype was seen only a few times. V is TRBV5-1 and J is TRBJ1-3; TRBD1 matches 10 bases. With 4 bases clipped from V and 4 bases from J, the junction kept 14 bases outside the gene matches. This CDR3 comprises 18 residues. In germline, CDR1 is SGHRS, CDR2 YFSETQ. CDR3 nucleotides: TGCGCCAGCAGCCCAGACGAGACCGGGACAGGGGTAGGAAACACCATATATTTT. Protein: CASSPDETGTGVGNTIYF.

The V call is TRBV5-6, the J call TRBJ2-7, with 9 positions matching TRBD1. Losses at the gene ends were 6 bases for V and 5 bases for J; bases not matched to a gene: 9. Germline CDR1 SGHDT, CDR2 YYEEEE. CDR3 length: 14 residues. DNA for the CDR3: TGTGCCAGCATCGCGGACAGGGGATATGACGAGCAGTACTTC. Its protein product is CASIADRGYDEQYF.

The J gene is TRBJ2-7, the V gene TRBV28; 7 bases are a match to TRBD2. Germline trimming cut 0 bases from V and 0 bases from J; bases unmatched to any gene: 8. The V gene's germline CDR1 is MDHEN and CDR2 SYDVKM. The CDR3 spans 17 residues. CDR3 residues: CASSLWRAGISSYEQYF. The CDR3 DNA is TGTGCCAGCAGTTTATGGCGAGCGGGGATTTCCTCCTACGAGCAGTACTTC. Variable domain in full (rest from reference TRBV28 and TRBJ2-7): DVKVTQSSRYLVKRTGEKVFLECVQDMDHENMFWYRQDPGLGLRLIYFSYDVKMKEKGDIPEGYSVSREKKERFSLILESASTNQTSMYLCASSLWRAGISSYEQYFGPGTRLTVT.